This TCR beta chain is drawn from a study of OX40 agonist ivuxolimab in advanced cancers. CDR1 and CDR2 from the germline V gene are LNHNV and YYDKDF (reference sequence). This CDR3 region has 15 residues. V trimming: 4 bases; J trimming: 5 bases; junction bases outside the gene matches: 3. Concerning this clone: Its cognate antigen is unknown.

Study findings and constraints: Relatively little clonal expansion, among the lowest observed, appeared in partial responders at 0.1-3.0 mg/kg.

This table comes from immunoSEQ multiplex PCR, and its TCRdb copy is limited to in-frame clones, with some not included. Of fewer than 90,000 clones detected, 89% appear once; the ten largest clones hold 0.38%. This TCR was recovered from an adult with an advanced solid tumor such as melanoma, head and neck, liver or kidney cancer. The gene calls are TRBV15 and TRBJ2-2; 11 nucleotides match TRBD2. The input for sequencing was CD4+ or CD8+ T cells sorted from blood, taken in a trial of the OX40 agonist ivuxolimab. CDR3 sequence reads: CATSTGLAETGELFF. The CDR3, as DNA: TGTGCCACCAGCACGGGACTAGCGGAGACCGGGGAGCTGTTTTTT. The full variable domain, with the rest looked up from reference TRBV15 and TRBJ2-2, is DAMVIQNPRYQVTQFGKPVTLSCSQTLNHNVMYWYQQKSSQAPKLLFHYYDKDFNNEADTPDNFQSRRPNTSFCFLDIRSPGLGDTAMYLCATSTGLAETGELFFGEGSRLTVL.